These T cell receptor beta chains were read from a single sample in a study of blood T cell repertoires in COVID-19. Sequenced by immunoSEQ multiplex PCR; TCRdb stores in-frame clones only, minus some. The sample consists of 200,000 to 250,000 clones, about 85% of them appearing once. Sequenced input: peripheral blood. The source of these receptors is a woman aged 18-35 years who had recovered from COVID-19. CDR3s include the opening cysteine and the closing phenylalanine or tryptophan. The D gene is left open where the match is weak. The size of a clone is reported for some rows only, either as once, few or many, or as a class for expanded clones.

V: TRBV9; J: TRBJ1-4; size: .; D: .; DNA: TGTGCCAGCAGCGGCAGGGGACCAACAGAAAAACTGTTTTTT; CDR3: CASSGRGPTEKLFF
V: TRBV6-2/TRBV6-3; J: TRBJ2-7; size: .; D: .; DNA: TGTGCCAGCAGCCCCTTTAACGAGCAGTACTTC; CDR3: CASSPFNEQYF
V: TRBV6-1; J: TRBJ2-1; size: .; D: .; DNA: TGTGCCAGCAGTGACGGGGGACCCTACAATGAGCAGTTCTTC; CDR3: CASSDGGPYNEQFF
V: TRBV11-2; J: TRBJ2-2; size: .; D: TRBD1; DNA: TGTGCCAGCAGCTTAGATAGGACAGGGATTCGGGCCGGGGAGCTGTTTTTT; CDR3: CASSLDRTGIRAGELFF
V: TRBV6-6; J: TRBJ2-3; size: .; D: TRBD1; DNA: TGTGCCAGCAGTAAAGACAGGGTTGGCACAGATACGCAGTATTTT; CDR3: CASSKDRVGTDTQYF
V: TRBV25-1; J: TRBJ2-1; size: .; D: TRBD2; DNA: TGTGCCAGCAGTGATCCGGGCGGGAGTATCAATGAGCAGTTCTTC; CDR3: CASSDPGGSINEQFF
V: TRBV5-1; J: TRBJ1-4; size: .; D: .; DNA: TGCGCCAGCAGCTTGGCCATGACCGGGAGTAATGAAAAACTGTTTTTT; CDR3: CASSLAMTGSNEKLFF
V: TRBV6-2/TRBV6-3; J: TRBJ2-1; size: .; D: .; DNA: TGTGCCAGCAGTTACGGAACCAGCGGCCTATACAATGAGCAGTTCTTC; CDR3: CASSYGTSGLYNEQFF
V: TRBV30; J: TRBJ1-5; size: .; D: TRBD1; DNA: TGTGCCTGGAGTGACAGGGGGAATCAGCCCCAGCATTTT; CDR3: CAWSDRGNQPQHF
V: TRBV24-1; J: TRBJ2-3; size: .; D: TRBD1; DNA: TGTGCCACCAGTGACGGCGGGACAGGGAGGGGAGATACGCAGTATTTT; CDR3: CATSDGGTGRGDTQYF
V: TRBV7-3; J: TRBJ2-1; size: once; D: TRBD2; DNA: TGTGCCAGCAGCTGGGAGCGGGAGAGTGAGCAGTTCTTC; CDR3: CASSWERESEQFF
V: TRBV19; J: TRBJ1-2; size: .; D: .; DNA: TGTGCCAGTAGTAACCGGGACTTTCTACAAGCTAACTATGGCTACACCTTC; CDR3: CASSNRDFLQANYGYTF
V: TRBV7-2; J: TRBJ2-2; size: .; D: TRBD2; DNA: TGTGCCAGCAGCTTAGGACTAGCGGCCACCGGGGAGCTGTTTTTT; CDR3: CASSLGLAATGELFF
V: TRBV19; J: TRBJ1-1; size: .; D: .; DNA: TGTGCCAGTAGTATGTGGGGGCTCGGTGAAGCTTTCTTT; CDR3: CASSMWGLGEAFF
V: TRBV9; J: TRBJ1-2; size: .; D: .; DNA: TGTGCCAGCAGCGCCTCAGGGGAGATCTATGGCTACACCTTC; CDR3: CASSASGEIYGYTF
V: TRBV5-5; J: TRBJ2-7; size: .; D: .; DNA: TGTGCCAGCAGCTTGCGGGGGTGGTACGAGCAGTACTTC; CDR3: CASSLRGWYEQYF
V: TRBV2; J: TRBJ2-1; size: .; D: TRBD2; DNA: TGTGCCAGCAGTTCGTTTACTAGCGGGAGAGAGGGGGATGAGCAGTTCTTC; CDR3: CASSSFTSGREGDEQFF
V: TRBV27; J: TRBJ1-2; size: .; D: .; DNA: TGTGCCAGCAGTTTAGGGCCAGGCTACACCTTC; CDR3: CASSLGPGYTF
V: TRBV3-1/TRBV3-2; J: TRBJ2-7; size: .; D: TRBD2; DNA: TGTGCCAGCAGCCATCTGGGACTAGCGGGAGGCTTCGAGCAGTACTTC; CDR3: CASSHLGLAGGFEQYF
V: TRBV9; J: TRBJ1-4; size: .; D: .; DNA: TGTGCCAGCAGCGTTAGGGGGACACGGGATGGAAAACTGTTTTTT; CDR3: CASSVRGTRDGKLFF
V: TRBV19; J: TRBJ2-2; size: .; D: .; DNA: TGTGCCAGTAGTATCCAGGGGAACACCGGGGAGCTGTTTTTT; CDR3: CASSIQGNTGELFF
V: TRBV30; J: TRBJ1-3; size: once; D: TRBD1; DNA: TGTGCCTGGACCTGGGACAGTAAAGGAAACACCATATATTTT; CDR3: CAWTWDSKGNTIYF
V: TRBV29-1; J: TRBJ2-5; size: .; D: TRBD2; DNA: TGCAGCGTCGCGGGGGGGGAGACCCAGTACTTC; CDR3: CSVAGGETQYF
V: TRBV6-5; J: TRBJ1-5; size: .; D: .; DNA: TGTGCCAGCGGGGCGTCGATTAATCAGCCCCAGCATTTT; CDR3: CASGASINQPQHF
V: TRBV5-6; J: TRBJ1-2; size: .; D: .; DNA: TGTGCCAGCAGCTTGGGTGGAGACCATGGCTACACCTTC; CDR3: CASSLGGDHGYTF
V: TRBV27; J: TRBJ2-3; size: few; D: TRBD2; DNA: TGTGCCAGCAGACAATCGGTAGCGGGGACTCGCACAGATACGCAGTATTTT; CDR3: CASRQSVAGTRTDTQYF
V: TRBV5-6; J: TRBJ2-7; size: .; D: .; DNA: TGTGCCAGCAGCTTTAGCGGATTTTACGAGCAGTACTTC; CDR3: CASSFSGFYEQYF
V: TRBV11-2; J: TRBJ2-3; size: .; D: .; DNA: TGTGCCAGCAGCTCCGTTACAGATACGCAGTATTTT; CDR3: CASSSVTDTQYF
V: TRBV2; J: TRBJ1-1; size: .; D: .; DNA: TGTGCCAGCAGTGGAGACAGTTACATGAACACTGAAGCTTTCTTT; CDR3: CASSGDSYMNTEAFF
V: TRBV27; J: TRBJ2-1; size: .; D: TRBD2; DNA: TGTGCCAGCAGCAGCGGGGCGACCTACAATGAGCAGTTCTTC; CDR3: CASSSGATYNEQFF
V: TRBV19; J: TRBJ2-1; size: .; D: TRBD1; DNA: TGTGCCAGTAGTCCGGGACAGGGGGCTTGGAATGAGCAGTTCTTC; CDR3: CASSPGQGAWNEQFF
V: TRBV5-5; J: TRBJ1-5; size: .; D: TRBD1; DNA: TGTGCCAGCAGTACAGGGGCAGGGCAGCCCCAGCATTTT; CDR3: CASSTGAGQPQHF
V: TRBV6-2/TRBV6-3; J: TRBJ2-3; size: .; D: .; DNA: TGTGCCAGCAGCCACAGTTTCTGGGATACGCAGTATTTT; CDR3: CASSHSFWDTQYF
V: TRBV7-9; J: TRBJ1-1; size: .; D: TRBD1; DNA: TGTGCCAGCAGCTTGCTCGGGACAGGGGGCACTGAAGCTTTCTTT; CDR3: CASSLLGTGGTEAFF
V: TRBV27; J: TRBJ2-1; size: .; D: .; DNA: TGTGCCAGCAGTTTTCAGAGGGATGAGCAGTTCTTC; CDR3: CASSFQRDEQFF
V: TRBV28; J: TRBJ2-1; size: .; D: .; DNA: TGTGCCAGCAGTGTAAGTGGGAGTGGCAATGAGCAGTTCTTC; CDR3: CASSVSGSGNEQFF
V: TRBV7-2; J: TRBJ2-1; size: .; D: TRBD2; DNA: TGTGCCAGCAGCCCACCGGGACTAGCTTACAATGAGCAGTTCTTC; CDR3: CASSPPGLAYNEQFF
V: TRBV13; J: TRBJ2-1; size: .; D: .; DNA: TGTGCCAGCAGCGATGACAGGAGGAGCTCCTACAATGAGCAGTTCTTC; CDR3: CASSDDRRSSYNEQFF
V: TRBV6-5; J: TRBJ2-5; size: .; D: .; DNA: TGTGCCAGCAGTTACTTCTTACAAGAGACCCAGTACTTC; CDR3: CASSYFLQETQYF
V: TRBV19; J: TRBJ2-1; size: .; D: .; DNA: TGTGCCAGTAGTATAGCTGCGCGGAGCTCCTACAATGAGCAGTTCTTC; CDR3: CASSIAARSSYNEQFF
V: TRBV7-3; J: TRBJ1-1; size: .; D: TRBD1; DNA: TGTGCCAGCAGCGTGCAGGGGGCGCGTTTCAACACTGAAGCTTTCTTT; CDR3: CASSVQGARFNTEAFF
V: TRBV11-2; J: TRBJ2-7; size: .; D: TRBD2; DNA: TGTGCCAGCAGCCCGACTAGCGGGATTCACGAGCAGTACTTC; CDR3: CASSPTSGIHEQYF
V: TRBV19; J: TRBJ1-2; size: .; D: .; DNA: TGTGCCAGTAGTATAGCGGCCGGAGATTATGGCTACACCTTC; CDR3: CASSIAAGDYGYTF
V: TRBV7-9; J: TRBJ1-2; size: .; D: .; DNA: TGTGCCAGCAGCCGTCCAGAGGGAAACTATGGCTACACCTTC; CDR3: CASSRPEGNYGYTF
V: TRBV10-1; J: TRBJ2-5; size: .; D: .; DNA: TGCGCCAGCTATTCCGGACAGAGAGAAGAAGAGACCCAGTACTTC; CDR3: CASYSGQREEETQYF
V: TRBV5-1; J: TRBJ2-3; size: .; D: TRBD2; DNA: TGCGCCAGCAGCCGACTAGCGGGAGGGCCGGGAGATACGCAGTATTTT; CDR3: CASSRLAGGPGDTQYF
V: TRBV29-1; J: TRBJ1-1; size: .; D: TRBD1; DNA: TGCAGCGTGGTGGACAGGGGGAACACTGAAGCTTTCTTT; CDR3: CSVVDRGNTEAFF
V: TRBV5-6; J: TRBJ2-2; size: .; D: TRBD1; DNA: TGTGCCAGCAGCTCCGGGACAGGGGTTGCCGGGGAGCTGTTTTTT; CDR3: CASSSGTGVAGELFF
V: TRBV10-2; J: TRBJ2-1; size: .; D: TRBD1; DNA: TGCGCCAGCAGTGGAACAGGGGGTTCCTACAATGAGCAGTTCTTC; CDR3: CASSGTGGSYNEQFF
V: TRBV6-6; J: TRBJ2-5; size: .; D: TRBD1; DNA: TGTGCCAGCAGTACCGGACAGGGAGAGACCCAGTACTTC; CDR3: CASSTGQGETQYF
V: TRBV5-4; J: TRBJ2-7; size: .; D: TRBD2; DNA: TGTGCCAGCAGCTTGGCTAGCGGGAGTACTTACGAGCAGTACTTC; CDR3: CASSLASGSTYEQYF
V: TRBV19; J: TRBJ2-3; size: .; D: .; DNA: TGTGCCAGTAGTATATTAGACACAGATACGCAGTATTTT; CDR3: CASSILDTDTQYF
V: TRBV4-1; J: TRBJ1-2; size: .; D: TRBD1; DNA: TGCGCCAGCAGCCGAGGACAGGGGGCAGGTGGCTACACCTTC; CDR3: CASSRGQGAGGYTF
V: TRBV19; J: TRBJ1-2; size: .; D: TRBD1; DNA: TGTGCCAGTAGTATAGCCCGGAACAGGGGGAATGGCTACACCTTC; CDR3: CASSIARNRGNGYTF
V: TRBV13; J: TRBJ2-1; size: .; D: TRBD2; DNA: TGTGCCAGCAGCTTAGGTTTGTTCGGGCTAGCGGGAGACAATGAGCAGTTCTTC; CDR3: CASSLGLFGLAGDNEQFF
V: TRBV4-1; J: TRBJ1-2; size: .; D: TRBD1; DNA: TGCGCCAGCAGCCAACCGGGACAGGGGAACTATGGCTACACCTTC; CDR3: CASSQPGQGNYGYTF
V: TRBV6-1; J: TRBJ2-7; size: .; D: TRBD2; DNA: TGTGCCAGCAGTCAAGACCTTAGCGGGAGCTCCTACGAGCAGTACTTC; CDR3: CASSQDLSGSSYEQYF